Listed below are T cell receptor beta chains from one sample, sequenced in a study of T cells in Graves' hyperthyroidism and ophthalmopathy. TCRdb re-called the multiplex PCR reads through MiXCR, storing one row per CDR3 protein. The table has more than 300,000 distinct CDR3 sequences, around 18% seen once. Specimen: blood. These receptors came from a man aged 18 to 30 with Graves' ophthalmopathy. The conserved cysteine and the conserved F or W are not part of the CDR3 here.

J | V | CDR3
TRBJ2-2 | TRBV6-4 | ASSDSGTSNTGELF
TRBJ2-3 | TRBV10-3 | AIRSGSGGAADTQY
TRBJ2-1 | TRBV7-2 | ASSLTYPGYNEQF
TRBJ2-3 | TRBV24-1 | ATSPGGSSTDTQY
TRBJ1-1 | TRBV5-1 | ASSLEAHSNTEAF
TRBJ2-3 | TRBV28 | ASSLDRRRGGDTQY
TRBJ2-2 | TRBV19 | ASSIGGRLF
TRBJ1-5 | TRBV6-2/TRBV6-3 | ASTLQGAQPQH
TRBJ2-7 | TRBV4-1 | ASSRRDRAEEQY
TRBJ1-2 | TRBV7-8 | ASSSGTGGSPGGYT
TRBJ2-5 | TRBV5-1 | ASSSGSGGETQY
TRBJ1-1 | TRBV5-1 | ASSALGAGNTEAF
TRBJ2-5 | TRBV2 | ASTQLAGRQETQY
TRBJ2-5 | TRBV5-8 | ATSGQGWTQY
TRBJ2-3 | TRBV20-1 | RGGGGMVWDTQY
TRBJ2-2 | TRBV2 | ASKPGGPTNTGELF